These T cell receptor beta chains were read from a single sample in a study of blood T cell repertoires in COVID-19. Data came from immunoSEQ multiplex PCR; TCRdb stores just in-frame clones and leaves some out. The sample consists of 150,000 to 200,000 clones, around 84% of them appearing once. The sample consisted of peripheral blood. Every receptor here comes from a woman in her 70s with COVID-19, enrolled during active disease. The CDR3 runs from the conserved cysteine through the conserved F or W. A D gene is named only where the DNA matches it firmly. Clone size is not always given. Where it is, it says once, few, many or a class for expanded clones.

size: .
J: TRBJ2-3
D: .
V: TRBV7-9
DNA: TGTGCCAGCAGCTTAGGTCTAACTAGCACAGATACGCAGTATTTT
CDR3: CASSLGLTSTDTQYF

size: .
J: TRBJ2-3
D: .
V: TRBV19
DNA: TGTGCCAGTAGTTCGGGACTCCGCACAGATACGCAGTATTTT
CDR3: CASSSGLRTDTQYF

size: .
J: TRBJ2-5
D: .
V: TRBV7-9
DNA: TGTGCCAGCAGCTTACTGGAGCTGGAGACCCAGTACTTC
CDR3: CASSLLELETQYF

size: .
J: TRBJ2-5
D: .
V: TRBV6-4
DNA: TGTGCCAGCAGTTTATATGGAGGCCCTCAAGAGACCCAGTACTTC
CDR3: CASSLYGGPQETQYF

size: .
J: TRBJ1-1
D: TRBD1
V: TRBV5-1
DNA: TGCGCCAGCAGGCTGGACAGGGCCAACACTGAAGCTTTCTTT
CDR3: CASRLDRANTEAFF

size: .
J: TRBJ2-1
D: .
V: TRBV3-1/TRBV3-2
DNA: TGTGCCAGCAGCCAAGAAGTTGGCGGCAATGAGCAGTTCTTC
CDR3: CASSQEVGGNEQFF

size: .
J: TRBJ2-7
D: TRBD1
V: TRBV3-1/TRBV3-2
DNA: TGTGCCAGCAGCCCCAGACAGGGAACCTACGAGCAGTACTTC
CDR3: CASSPRQGTYEQYF

size: .
J: TRBJ1-6
D: .
V: TRBV30
DNA: TGTGCCTGGAAGCCGGGACTGGGCTCGATCCCCCTCCACTTT
CDR3: CAWKPGLGSIPLHF

size: .
J: TRBJ2-4
D: .
V: TRBV2
DNA: TGTGCCAGCAGGCTATCAGGGGTACAGCGATTAAACATTCAGTACTTC
CDR3: CASRLSGVQRLNIQYF

size: .
J: TRBJ1-5
D: .
V: TRBV24-1
DNA: TGTGCCACCAGTGTTGGAGGGTTCAATCAGCCCCAGCATTTT
CDR3: CATSVGGFNQPQHF

size: .
J: TRBJ2-1
D: TRBD2
V: TRBV5-1
DNA: TGCGCCAGCAGCCCGGGACTAGCGGGAGGGCCGTCCTACAATGAGCAGTTCTTC
CDR3: CASSPGLAGGPSYNEQFF

size: once
J: TRBJ1-3
D: .
V: TRBV10-3
DNA: TGTGCCATCAGCTCCGGCTCTGGAAACACCATATATTTT
CDR3: CAISSGSGNTIYF

size: .
J: TRBJ2-7
D: .
V: TRBV11-2
DNA: TGTGCCAGCAGCACCCCGCCCCTAGGCTCCTACGAGCAGTACTTC
CDR3: CASSTPPLGSYEQYF

size: .
J: TRBJ2-4
D: TRBD1
V: TRBV29-1
DNA: TGCAGCGTCGGGACAGGGGGGGGAAACATTCAGTACTTC
CDR3: CSVGTGGGNIQYF

size: .
J: TRBJ2-4
D: .
V: TRBV27
DNA: TGTGCCAGCAGTTTTGCGGATAAAAACATTCAGTACTTC
CDR3: CASSFADKNIQYF

size: .
J: TRBJ1-5
D: TRBD1
V: TRBV19
DNA: TGTGCCAGTAGGAACAGGGGATGGAGCAATCAGCCCCAGCATTTT
CDR3: CASRNRGWSNQPQHF

size: .
J: TRBJ1-4
D: TRBD1
V: TRBV15
DNA: TGTGCCACCAGCTCCGGGACAGTTAATGAAAAACTGTTTTTT
CDR3: CATSSGTVNEKLFF

size: .
J: TRBJ1-4
D: .
V: TRBV2
DNA: TGTGCCAGCAGTGAAGGGCGGGTTGAAAAACTGTTTTTT
CDR3: CASSEGRVEKLFF

size: .
J: TRBJ2-1
D: TRBD1
V: TRBV18
DNA: TGTGCCAGCTCACCCCGGGACAGGATAGGTGAGCAGTTCTTC
CDR3: CASSPRDRIGEQFF

size: once
J: TRBJ1-2
D: .
V: TRBV7-9
DNA: TGTGCCAGCAGCCGAACGGACTTGAGCTACACCTTC
CDR3: CASSRTDLSYTF

size: .
J: TRBJ1-1
D: .
V: TRBV30
DNA: TGTGCCTGGAGTGTACGTAGAGGCGACACTGAAGCTTTCTTT
CDR3: CAWSVRRGDTEAFF

size: .
J: TRBJ2-4
D: .
V: TRBV7-8
DNA: TGTGCCAGCAGCCCTCGGACAGTCATAGCCAAAAACATTCAGTACTTC
CDR3: CASSPRTVIAKNIQYF

size: once
J: TRBJ1-2
D: .
V: TRBV7-8
DNA: TGTGCCAGCAGCTTTCGGACCCCGGGCTTAAGTACAGGGACGAGGAATGGCTACACCTTC
CDR3: CASSFRTPGLSTGTRNGYTF

size: .
J: TRBJ1-4
D: .
V: TRBV27
DNA: TGTGCCAGGGAGGGTCGTGATGAAAAACTGTTTTTT
CDR3: CAREGRDEKLFF

size: few
J: TRBJ1-6
D: TRBD1
V: TRBV30
DNA: TGTGCCTGGAGTCGACAGGGGGTGGATAATTCACCCCTCCACTTT
CDR3: CAWSRQGVDNSPLHF

size: .
J: TRBJ2-7
D: TRBD2
V: TRBV28
DNA: TGTGCCAGCGGACTAGGGGTTCAGGAGCAGTACTTC
CDR3: CASGLGVQEQYF

size: .
J: TRBJ1-1
D: .
V: TRBV18
DNA: TGTGCCGGACAGACAGGGAACACTGAAGCTTTCTTT
CDR3: CAGQTGNTEAFF

size: many
J: TRBJ2-2
D: TRBD2
V: TRBV19
DNA: TGTGCCAGCTATTTGGGGGCTAGCGGGGGTAACACCGGGGAGCTGTTTTTT
CDR3: CASYLGASGGNTGELFF

size: .
J: TRBJ2-4
D: .
V: TRBV5-6
DNA: TGTGCCAGCAGCTCGGACAACAACATTCAGTACTTC
CDR3: CASSSDNNIQYF

size: .
J: TRBJ2-1
D: TRBD1
V: TRBV28
DNA: TGTGCCAGCAGTTCCCAGGGGGCCCATGAGCAGTTCTTC
CDR3: CASSSQGAHEQFF

size: .
J: TRBJ1-1
D: .
V: TRBV12-3/TRBV12-4
DNA: TGTGCCAGCAGTTCATCGACCGGGGCTGAAGCTTTCTTT
CDR3: CASSSSTGAEAFF

size: .
J: TRBJ1-2
D: .
V: TRBV19
DNA: TGTGCCAGTAGTATCTCCATGGCCGGGGATGGCTACACCTTC
CDR3: CASSISMAGDGYTF

size: .
J: TRBJ2-2
D: TRBD2
V: TRBV28
DNA: TGTGCCAGCTATAGCGGGAGGAACACCGGGGAGCTGTTTTTT
CDR3: CASYSGRNTGELFF

size: once
J: TRBJ1-5
D: TRBD1
V: TRBV9
DNA: TGTGCCAGCAGCCCAAGCGGGACAGGGGTTCAGCCCCAGCATTTT
CDR3: CASSPSGTGVQPQHF

size: .
J: TRBJ2-2
D: .
V: TRBV28
DNA: TGTGCCAGCCAAGAAAGGGACACCCACACCGGGGAGCTGTTTTTT
CDR3: CASQERDTHTGELFF

size: .
J: TRBJ2-4
D: TRBD2
V: TRBV30
DNA: TGTGCCTGGAGTGAGTCAGCGGGAGCCGGGGGCAAAAACATTCAGTACTTC
CDR3: CAWSESAGAGGKNIQYF

size: .
J: TRBJ2-1
D: TRBD2
V: TRBV28
DNA: TGTGCCAGCAGTTCCCCCAGCGGGAGGTTTAATGAGCAGTTCTTC
CDR3: CASSSPSGRFNEQFF

size: .
J: TRBJ2-7
D: .
V: TRBV5-5
DNA: TGTGCCAGCAGCTTGTTTAGCGGATCCTACGAGCAGTACTTC
CDR3: CASSLFSGSYEQYF

size: .
J: TRBJ1-1
D: TRBD1
V: TRBV12-3/TRBV12-4
DNA: TGTGCCAGCAGATACAGGGGTGAAGCTTTCTTT
CDR3: CASRYRGEAFF

size: .
J: TRBJ2-5
D: .
V: TRBV7-8
DNA: TGTGCCAGCAGCCCACGGGCTAGCGATCGAGGCCAAGAGACCCAGTACTTC
CDR3: CASSPRASDRGQETQYF

size: .
J: TRBJ1-5
D: .
V: TRBV12-3/TRBV12-4
DNA: TGTGCCAGCAGGCAGTATAGCAATCAGCCCCAGCATTTT
CDR3: CASRQYSNQPQHF

size: .
J: TRBJ1-2
D: TRBD1
V: TRBV24-1
DNA: TGTGCCACGAGAACGCCGGGGACAGGGGGCGGCTACACCTTC
CDR3: CATRTPGTGGGYTF

size: .
J: TRBJ2-1
D: TRBD2
V: TRBV5-4
DNA: TGTGCCAGCAGCCCGGGACTAGCGGGAGCATACAATGAGCAGTTCTTC
CDR3: CASSPGLAGAYNEQFF

size: .
J: TRBJ1-3
D: .
V: TRBV6-6
DNA: TGTGCCAGCAGGAACGCGGGATCTGGAAACACCATATATTTT
CDR3: CASRNAGSGNTIYF

size: .
J: TRBJ1-1
D: .
V: TRBV19
DNA: TGTGCCAGTACGTACAGTGGGAACACTGAAGCTTTCTTT
CDR3: CASTYSGNTEAFF

size: .
J: TRBJ2-3
D: TRBD2
V: TRBV20-1
DNA: TGCAGTGCTAGTAGTGCGGCGGGAGGGGCTGATACGCAGTATTTT
CDR3: CSASSAAGGADTQYF

size: .
J: TRBJ1-5
D: .
V: TRBV5-1
DNA: TGCGCCAGCAGCGCGGACGGTGGGGCGCAGCCCCAGCATTTT
CDR3: CASSADGGAQPQHF